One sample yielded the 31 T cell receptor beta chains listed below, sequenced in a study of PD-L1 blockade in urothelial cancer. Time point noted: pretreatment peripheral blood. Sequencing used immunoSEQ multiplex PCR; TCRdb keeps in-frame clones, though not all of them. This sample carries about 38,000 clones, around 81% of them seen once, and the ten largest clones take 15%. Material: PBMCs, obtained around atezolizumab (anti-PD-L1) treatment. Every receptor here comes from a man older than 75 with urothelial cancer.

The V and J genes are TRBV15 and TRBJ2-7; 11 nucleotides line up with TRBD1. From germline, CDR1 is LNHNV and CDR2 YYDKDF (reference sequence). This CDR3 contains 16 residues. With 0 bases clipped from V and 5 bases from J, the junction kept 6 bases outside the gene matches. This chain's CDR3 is CATSRDLGTGGNEQYF. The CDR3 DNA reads TGTGCCACCAGCAGAGATCTGGGGACAGGGGGAAACGAGCAGTACTTC.

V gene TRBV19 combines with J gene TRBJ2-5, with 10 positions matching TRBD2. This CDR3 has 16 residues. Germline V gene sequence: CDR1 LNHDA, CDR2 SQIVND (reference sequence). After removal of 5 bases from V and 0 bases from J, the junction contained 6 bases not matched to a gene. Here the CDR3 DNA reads TGTGCCAGTAGTGTGGAACTAGCGGGATACCAAGAGACCCAGTACTTC. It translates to CASSVELAGYQETQYF. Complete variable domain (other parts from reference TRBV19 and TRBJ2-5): DGGITQSPKYLFRKEGQNVTLSCEQNLNHDAMYWYRQDPGQGLRLIYYSQIVNDFQKGDIAEGYSVSREKKESFPLTVTSAQKNPTAFYLCASSVELAGYQETQYFGPGTRLLVL.

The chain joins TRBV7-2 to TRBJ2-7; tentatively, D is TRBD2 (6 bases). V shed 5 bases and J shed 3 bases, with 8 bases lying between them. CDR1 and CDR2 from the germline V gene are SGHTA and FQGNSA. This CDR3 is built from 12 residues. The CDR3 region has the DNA TGTGCCAGCAGCACGGACTACTACGAGCAGTACTTC. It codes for CASSTDYYEQYF.

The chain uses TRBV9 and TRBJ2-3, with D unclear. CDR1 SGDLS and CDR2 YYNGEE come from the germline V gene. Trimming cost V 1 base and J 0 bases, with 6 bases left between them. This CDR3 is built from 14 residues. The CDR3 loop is CASSVSRSTDTQYF. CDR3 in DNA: TGTGCCAGCAGCGTATCCAGGAGCACAGATACGCAGTATTTT.

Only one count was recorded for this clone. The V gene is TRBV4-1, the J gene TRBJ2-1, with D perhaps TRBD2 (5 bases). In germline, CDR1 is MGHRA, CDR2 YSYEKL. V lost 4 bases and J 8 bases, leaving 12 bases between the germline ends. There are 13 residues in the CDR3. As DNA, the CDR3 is TGCGCCAGCAGCCGACCCGGGAACGATGAGCAGTTCTTC. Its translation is CASSRPGNDEQFF.

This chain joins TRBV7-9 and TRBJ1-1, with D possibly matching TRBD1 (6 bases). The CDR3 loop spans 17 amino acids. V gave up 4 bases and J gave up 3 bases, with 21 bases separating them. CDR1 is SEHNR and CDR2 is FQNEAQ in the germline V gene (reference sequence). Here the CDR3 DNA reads TGTGCCAGCAGCTCTTTTTGGGGGCACGTACGAGACACTGAAGCTTTCTTT. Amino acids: CASSSFWGHVRDTEAFF.

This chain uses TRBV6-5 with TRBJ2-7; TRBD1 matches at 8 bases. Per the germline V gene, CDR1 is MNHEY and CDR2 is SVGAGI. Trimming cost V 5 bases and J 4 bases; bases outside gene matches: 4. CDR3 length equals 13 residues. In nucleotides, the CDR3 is TGTGCCAGCAGTACCCAGGGGGCTTACGAGCAGTACTTC. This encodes CASSTQGAYEQYF.

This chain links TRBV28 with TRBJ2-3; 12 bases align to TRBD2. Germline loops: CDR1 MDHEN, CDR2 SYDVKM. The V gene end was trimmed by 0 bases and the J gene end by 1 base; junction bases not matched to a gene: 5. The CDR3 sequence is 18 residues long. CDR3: CASSLWTSGRGGTDTQYF. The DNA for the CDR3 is TGTGCCAGCAGTTTATGGACTAGCGGGAGAGGGGGCACAGATACGCAGTATTTT.

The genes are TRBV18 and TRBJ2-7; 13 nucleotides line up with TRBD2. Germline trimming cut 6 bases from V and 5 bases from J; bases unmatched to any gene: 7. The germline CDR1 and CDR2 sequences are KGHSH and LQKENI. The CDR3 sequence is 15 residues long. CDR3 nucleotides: TGTGCCAGCTCGCAAGTGGGGACTAGCGGGAACGAGCAGTACTTC. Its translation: CASSQVGTSGNEQYF.

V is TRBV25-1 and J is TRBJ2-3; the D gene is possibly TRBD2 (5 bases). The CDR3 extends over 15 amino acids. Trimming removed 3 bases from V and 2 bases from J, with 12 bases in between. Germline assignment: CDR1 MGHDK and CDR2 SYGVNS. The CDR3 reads CASSDLATLTDTQYF. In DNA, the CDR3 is TGTGCCAGCAGTGATTTAGCGACCCTCACAGATACGCAGTATTTT.

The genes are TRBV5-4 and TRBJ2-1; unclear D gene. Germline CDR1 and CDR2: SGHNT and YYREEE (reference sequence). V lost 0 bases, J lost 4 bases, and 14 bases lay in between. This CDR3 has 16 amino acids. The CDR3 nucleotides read TGTGCCAGCAGCTTGGGGGCTAACCCTGTTTACAATGAGCAGTTCTTC. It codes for CASSLGANPVYNEQFF.

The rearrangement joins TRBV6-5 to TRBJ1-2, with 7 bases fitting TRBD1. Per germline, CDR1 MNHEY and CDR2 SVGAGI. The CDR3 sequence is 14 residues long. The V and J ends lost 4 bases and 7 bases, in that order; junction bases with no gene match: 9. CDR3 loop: CASSWDSKKGGYTF. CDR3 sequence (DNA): TGTGCCAGCAGTTGGGACAGTAAAAAGGGTGGCTACACCTTC.

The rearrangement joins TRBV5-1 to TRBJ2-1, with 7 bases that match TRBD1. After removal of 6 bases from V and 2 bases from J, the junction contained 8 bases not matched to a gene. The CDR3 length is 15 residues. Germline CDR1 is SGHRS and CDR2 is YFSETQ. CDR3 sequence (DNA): TGCGCCAGCAACATACAGGGGTCCCCCTACAATGAGCAGTTCTTC. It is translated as CASNIQGSPYNEQFF.

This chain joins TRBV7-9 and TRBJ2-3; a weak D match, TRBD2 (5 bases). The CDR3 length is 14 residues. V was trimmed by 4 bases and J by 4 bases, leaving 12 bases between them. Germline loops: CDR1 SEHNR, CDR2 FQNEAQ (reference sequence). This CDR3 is CASSSGKSADTQYF. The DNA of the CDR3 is TGTGCCAGCAGCTCCGGGAAGTCGGCAGATACGCAGTATTTT.

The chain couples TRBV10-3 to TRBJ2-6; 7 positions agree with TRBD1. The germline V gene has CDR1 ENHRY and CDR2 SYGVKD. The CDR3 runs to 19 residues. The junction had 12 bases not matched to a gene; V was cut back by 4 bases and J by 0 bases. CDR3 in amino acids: CAISVLPGQSISGANVLTF. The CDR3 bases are TGTGCCATCAGTGTTCTTCCGGGACAGTCTATCTCTGGGGCCAACGTCCTGACTTTC.

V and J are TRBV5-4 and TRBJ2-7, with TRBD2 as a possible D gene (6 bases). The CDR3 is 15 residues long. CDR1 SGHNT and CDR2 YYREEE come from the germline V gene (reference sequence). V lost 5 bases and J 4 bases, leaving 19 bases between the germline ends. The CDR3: CASRGGSGEGYEQYF. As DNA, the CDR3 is TGTGCCAGCAGGGGAGGCTCGGGAGAGGGGTACGAGCAGTACTTC. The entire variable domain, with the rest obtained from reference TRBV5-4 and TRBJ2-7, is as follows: ETGVTQSPTHLIKTRGQQVTLRCSSQSGHNTVSWYQQALGQGPQFIFQYYREEENGRGNFPPRFSGLQFPNYSSELNVNALELDDSALYLCASRGGSGEGYEQYFGPGTRLTVT.

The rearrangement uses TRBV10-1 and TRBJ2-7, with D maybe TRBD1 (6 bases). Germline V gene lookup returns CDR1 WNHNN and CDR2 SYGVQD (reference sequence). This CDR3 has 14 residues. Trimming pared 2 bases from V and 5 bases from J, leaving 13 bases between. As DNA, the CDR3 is TGCGCCAGCAGTGAGGGGGGCAGGTCCCACGAGCAGTACTTC. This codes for CASSEGGRSHEQYF.

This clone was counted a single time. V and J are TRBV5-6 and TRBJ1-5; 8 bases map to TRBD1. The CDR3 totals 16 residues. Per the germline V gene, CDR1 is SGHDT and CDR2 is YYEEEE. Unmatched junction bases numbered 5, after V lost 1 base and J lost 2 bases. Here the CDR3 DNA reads TGTGCCAGCAGCTTGCTGGCAGGGGGCCGCAATCAGCCCCAGCATTTT. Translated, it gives CASSLLAGGRNQPQHF.

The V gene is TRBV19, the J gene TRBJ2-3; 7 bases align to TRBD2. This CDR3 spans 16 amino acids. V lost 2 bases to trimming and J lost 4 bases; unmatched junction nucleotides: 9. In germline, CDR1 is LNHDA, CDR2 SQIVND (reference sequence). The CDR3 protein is CASSIIGLDSPDTQYF. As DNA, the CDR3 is TGTGCCAGTAGTATAATAGGACTAGACTCCCCAGATACGCAGTATTTT.

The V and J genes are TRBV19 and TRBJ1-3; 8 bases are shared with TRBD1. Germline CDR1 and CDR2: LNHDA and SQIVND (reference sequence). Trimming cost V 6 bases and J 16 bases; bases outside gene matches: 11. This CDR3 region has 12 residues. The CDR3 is CASSGDRGWLYF. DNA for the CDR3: TGTGCCAGTAGCGGAGACAGGGGATGGCTCTATTTT.

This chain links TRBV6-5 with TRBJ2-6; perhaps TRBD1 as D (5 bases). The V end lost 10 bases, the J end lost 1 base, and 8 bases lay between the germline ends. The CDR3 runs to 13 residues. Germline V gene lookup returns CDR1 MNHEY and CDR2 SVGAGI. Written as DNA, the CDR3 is TGTGCCACCAGGGCTTCTGGGGCCAACGTCCTGACTTTC. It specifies CATRASGANVLTF.

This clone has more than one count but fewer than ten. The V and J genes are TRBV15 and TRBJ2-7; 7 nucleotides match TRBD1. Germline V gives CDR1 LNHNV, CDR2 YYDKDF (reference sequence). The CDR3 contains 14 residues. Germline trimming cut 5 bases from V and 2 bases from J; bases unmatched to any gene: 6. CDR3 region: CATSGWTGTYEQYF. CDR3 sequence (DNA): TGTGCCACCAGCGGATGGACAGGCACCTACGAGCAGTACTTC.

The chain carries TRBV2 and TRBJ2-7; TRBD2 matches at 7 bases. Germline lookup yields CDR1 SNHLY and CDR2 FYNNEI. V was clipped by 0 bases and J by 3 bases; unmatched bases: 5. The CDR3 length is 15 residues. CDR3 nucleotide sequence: TGTGCCAGCAGTGAAGCCGGAGCGGGATTCTACGAGCAGTACTTC. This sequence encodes CASSEAGAGFYEQYF.

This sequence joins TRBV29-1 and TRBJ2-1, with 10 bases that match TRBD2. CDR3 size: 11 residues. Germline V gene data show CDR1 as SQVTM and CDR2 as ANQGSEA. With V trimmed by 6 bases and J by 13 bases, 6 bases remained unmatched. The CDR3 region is CSVGSGGLQFF. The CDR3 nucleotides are TGCAGCGTGGGTAGCGGGGGGTTACAGTTCTTC.

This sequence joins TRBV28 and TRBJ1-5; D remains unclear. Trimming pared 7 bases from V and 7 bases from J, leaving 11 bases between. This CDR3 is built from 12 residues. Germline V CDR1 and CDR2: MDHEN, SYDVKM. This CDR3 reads CASTLLRQPQHF. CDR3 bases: TGTGCCAGCACCCTTCTGCGGCAGCCCCAGCATTTT.

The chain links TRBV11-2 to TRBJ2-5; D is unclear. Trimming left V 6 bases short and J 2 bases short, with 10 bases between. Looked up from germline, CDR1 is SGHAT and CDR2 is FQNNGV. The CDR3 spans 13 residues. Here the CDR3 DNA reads TGTGCCAGCAGTACAGACATTCAAGAGACCCAGTACTTC. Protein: CASSTDIQETQYF.

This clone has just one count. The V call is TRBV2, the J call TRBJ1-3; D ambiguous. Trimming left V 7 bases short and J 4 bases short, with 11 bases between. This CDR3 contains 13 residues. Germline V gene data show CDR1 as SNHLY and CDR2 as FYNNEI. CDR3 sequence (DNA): TGTGCCAGCACCCCGACGGGGGGAAACACCATATATTTT. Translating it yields CASTPTGGNTIYF. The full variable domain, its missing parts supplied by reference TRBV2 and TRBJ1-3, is EPEVTQTPSHQVTQMGQEVILRCVPISNHLYFYWYRQILGQKVEFLVSFYNNEISEKSEIFDDQFSVERPDGSNFTLKIRSTKLEDSAMYFCASTPTGGNTIYFGEGSWLTVV.

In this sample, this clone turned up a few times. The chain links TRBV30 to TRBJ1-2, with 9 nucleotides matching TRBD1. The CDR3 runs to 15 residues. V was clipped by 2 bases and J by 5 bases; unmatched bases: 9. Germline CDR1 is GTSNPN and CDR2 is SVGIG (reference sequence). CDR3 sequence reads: CAWSRSSGTGYGYTF. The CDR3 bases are TGTGCCTGGAGTCGATCCTCCGGGACAGGGTATGGCTACACCTTC.

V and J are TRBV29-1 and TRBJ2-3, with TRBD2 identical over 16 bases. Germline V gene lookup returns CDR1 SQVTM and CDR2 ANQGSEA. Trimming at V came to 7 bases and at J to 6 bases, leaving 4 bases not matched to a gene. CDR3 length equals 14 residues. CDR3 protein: CSAEGLAGGDTQYF. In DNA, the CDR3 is TGCAGCGCTGAGGGACTAGCGGGAGGGGATACGCAGTATTTT.

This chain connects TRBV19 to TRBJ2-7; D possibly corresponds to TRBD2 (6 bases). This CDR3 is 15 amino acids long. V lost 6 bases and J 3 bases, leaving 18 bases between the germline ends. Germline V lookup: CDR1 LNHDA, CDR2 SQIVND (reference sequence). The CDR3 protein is CASRTRPSGHYEQYF. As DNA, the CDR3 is TGTGCCAGTAGGACTAGGCCCTCGGGGCACTACGAGCAGTACTTC.

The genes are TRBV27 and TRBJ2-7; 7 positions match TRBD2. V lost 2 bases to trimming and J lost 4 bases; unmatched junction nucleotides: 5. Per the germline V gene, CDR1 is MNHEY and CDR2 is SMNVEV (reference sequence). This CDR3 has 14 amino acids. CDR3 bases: TGTGCCAGCAGTTTAAGGGGAGGGCCGTACGAGCAGTACTTC. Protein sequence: CASSLRGGPYEQYF.